This T cell receptor beta chain emerged from a study of neurological immune-mediated disorders. In this sample, this clonotype turned up many times. TCRdb reprocessed the 5' RACE reads via MiXCR and lists one record per CDR3 protein. This table has some 55,000 distinct CDR3 sequences, roughly 7.7% appearing once. CDR1 is DFQATT and CDR2 is SNEGSKA in the germline V gene (reference sequence). Trimming removed 2 bases from V and 5 bases from J; junction bases left unmatched: 6. The CDR3 is made up of 14 amino acids. The time point: longitudinal time-point 3. The chain links TRBV20-1 to TRBJ2-1; TRBD1 matches 7 bases. The clonotype was recovered from a middle-aged woman in good health. Sequencing used PBMCs. This CDR3 reads CSARKGAADNEQFF. The CDR3, as DNA: TGCAGTGCTAGAAAGGGGGCGGCGGACAATGAGCAGTTCTTC.